These 30 T cell receptor beta chains were all obtained from the same sample, sequenced in a study of tumor-infiltrating lymphocytes in primary liver carcinoma. From approximately 0.5 ug of total RNA, TCR beta-specific cDNA was reverse-transcribed using a constant-region primer. Libraries covering TCR beta were generated through three nested multiplex PCR rounds (using a slightly modified ARM-PCR). The first two PCR rounds used TRBV1-TRBV30 forward primers with a C-beta reverse primer, 9 to 10 cycles each. TCRdb itself ran the multiplex PCR reads through MiXCR, one entry per CDR3 protein. The repertoire has tens of thousands of distinct CDR3 sequences, over 65% of them found once; the top ten carry 40% to 55%. Total RNA and DNA came together from 20-30 mg of bulk tissue without cell sorting. Material for sequencing was liver tumor tissue from sampling region 3. Subset specified: tumor region T3, left-lateral pole. Source of these receptors: a man in his forties or fifties with primary liver carcinoma and hepatitis B virus infection.

With respect to this clonotype: The conserved phenylalanine or tryptophan normally closing the CDR3 is absent here, so this likely arose from a read error. The CDR3, as DNA: TGTGCCAGCACTTTAACGGTTGGAGGGACCCAGTACTAC. Translating gives CASTLTVGGTQYY. J is TRBJ2-5 and V is TRBV12-3 or TRBV12-4; D possibly corresponds to TRBD2 (5 bases). The CDR3 runs 13 residues.

As to this clonotype: An end of the junction does not agree with germline; a read error may underlie this. V is TRBV4-2 and J is TRBJ2-1, with D unclear. The CDR3 runs to 15 residues. CDR1 and CDR2 (germline): LGHNA, YNFKEQ. DNA of the CDR3: TGTGCCAGCATCCAAGCGTCTAGTTGGCTACATGAGCAGTTCTTC. Translating gives CASIQASSWLHEQFF.

Points on this clonotype: Sequence at one end of the junction differs from germline and may be a read error. The genes are TRBV6-1 and TRBJ2-2; 8 positions match TRBD2. CDR3 length equals 16 residues. The germline V gene encodes CDR1 MNHNS and CDR2 SASEGT. The CDR3 coding sequence is TGTGCCAACAGTGGACACGGGGGGGAGTACACCGGGGAGCCGTTTTTT. It codes for CANSGHGGEYTGEPFF.

Note on this clonotype: A junction end diverges from the germline sequence, so it may reflect a read error. The rearrangement joins TRBV11-2 to TRBJ2-4; D might be TRBD2 (6 bases). The CDR3 is 18 amino acids. Germline lookup yields CDR1 SGHAT and CDR2 FQNNGV. CDR3 in amino acids: CASSPTGTSRVAKDIQYF. CDR3 nucleotides: TGTGCCAGCAGCCCAACTGGGACTTCCAGGGTGGCCAAAGACATTCAGTACTTC.

This clonotype is medium-sized in the sample. This sequence joins TRBV10-3 and TRBJ1-1; D gene ambiguous. V lost 0 bases and J lost 0, with 8 bases in between. The CDR3 totals 15 residues. Germline V gene lookup returns CDR1 ENHRY and CDR2 SYGVKD. CDR3 nucleotides: TGTGCCATCAGTGAGTCTCGGGATATGAACACTGAAGCTTTCTTT. It encodes CAISESRDMNTEAFF.

About this clonotype itself: The conserved closing phenylalanine or tryptophan is absent in this CDR3, likely reflecting a read error. This sequence joins TRBV11-2 and TRBJ2-7, with 8 nucleotides matching TRBD1. Germline CDR1 SGHAT, CDR2 FQNNGV. V dropped 3 bases and J dropped 3; count of bases not matched to a gene: 7. The CDR3 is made up of 15 amino acids. The CDR3: CASSFAAGGHYEQYL. The CDR3 DNA reads TGTGCCAGCAGCTTTGCGGCAGGGGGCCACTACGAGCAGTACCTC.

The chain has TRBV24-1 and TRBJ2-1, with a tentative D call TRBD1 (5 bases). The germline V gene encodes CDR1 KGHDR and CDR2 SFDVKD. This CDR3 comprises 14 residues. Trimming shortened V by 1 base and J by 7 bases, and 10 bases separated the two germline ends. Here the CDR3 reads CATSDLPGKNEQFF. The CDR3 region has the DNA TGTGCCACCAGTGATTTACCAGGGAAGAATGAGCAGTTCTTC.

Worth noting for this clonotype: Because the CDR3 is missing its conserved closing phenylalanine or tryptophan, this is likely a read error. The chain joins TRBV7-9 to TRBJ1-2, with D uncertain. Germline V gene lookup returns CDR1 SEHNR and CDR2 FQNEAQ (reference sequence). This CDR3 spans 16 amino acids. With 6 bases removed from V and 5 bases from J, the gap between germline ends came to 22 bases. The CDR3 region has the DNA TGTGCCAGCAGTCACGAGGGCAGGCTGTCCCAGTATGGCTACACCATC. Translated: CASSHEGRLSQYGYTI.

As for this clonotype: The conserved phenylalanine or tryptophan normally closing the CDR3 is absent here, so this likely arose from a read error. This chain connects TRBV11-2 to TRBJ2-3, with a tentative D call TRBD2 (5 bases). CDR3 length: 12 amino acids. The germline gives CDR1 SGHAT, CDR2 FQNNGV. The CDR3, as DNA: TGTGCCAGTAGCGCCAGCACAGATATGCAGTATTAT. Encoded protein: CASSASTDMQYY.

On this clonotype: The germline gene is not matched at one end of the junction; a read error may be the cause. The V and J genes are TRBV11-2 and TRBJ2-1, with D hard to call. Germline assignment: CDR1 SGHAT and CDR2 FQNNGV. There are 16 residues in the CDR3. The CDR3, as DNA: TGTGCCAGTAGCTTAGATCCAGAGAGCTTCTACAGTGAGCAGTTCTTC. Protein: CASSLDPESFYSEQFF. Full variable domain (outside the CDR3, taken from reference TRBV11-2 and TRBJ2-1): EAGVAQSPRYKIIEKRQSVAFWCNPISGHATLYWYQQILGQGPKLLIQFQNNGVVDDSQLPKDRFSAERLKGVDSTLKIQPAKLEDSAVYLCASSLDPESFYSEQFFGPGTRLTVL.

As for this clonotype: The CDR3 end shows no conserved phenylalanine or tryptophan, and so a read error is likely. The CDR3 spells CASSPEGRLSQYDYTS. CDR3 nucleotides: TGTGCTAGCAGCCCCGAGGGCAGGCTGTCCCAGTATGACTACACCTCC. The genes are TRBV7-9 and TRBJ1-2, with unresolved D. Germline lookup yields CDR1 SEHNR and CDR2 FQNEAQ (reference sequence). The CDR3 length is 16 residues.

With respect to this clonotype: Its ends do not fully match the called genes, so a read error is possible. The chain joins TRBV5-5 to TRBJ2-3; D unclear. This CDR3 is built from 14 residues. Per the germline V gene, CDR1 is SGHKS and CDR2 is YYEKEE (reference sequence). The CDR3 sequence is CARSLRVITDTQYF. CDR3 nucleotides: TGTGCCAGGAGCTTACGGGTTATAACAGATACACAGTATTTT. The variable domain in full, completed from reference TRBV5-5 and TRBJ2-3, reads DAGVTQSPTHLIKTRGQQVTLRCSPISGHKSVSWYQQVLGQGPQFIFQYYEKEERGRGNFPDRFSARQFPNYSSELNVNALLLGDSALYLCARSLRVITDTQYFGPGTRLTVL.

Details on this clonotype: An end of the junction does not agree with germline; a read error may underlie this. For the CDR3, the DNA is TGTGCCAGCAGTGAACAGGTGGAGGTTGAGACTCAGTACTTC. Protein product: CASSEQVEVETQYF. The gene calls are TRBV11-1 and TRBJ2-5, with D perhaps given as TRBD1 or TRBD2 (5 bases each). Looked up from germline, CDR1 is SGHAT and CDR2 is FQDESV (reference sequence). The CDR3 loop spans 14 amino acids.

The chain uses TRBV20-1 and TRBJ1-1; no clear D gene. CDR3 length: 11 residues. CDR1 DFQATT and CDR2 SNEGSKA come from the germline V gene (reference sequence). V shed 5 bases and J shed 9 bases, with 13 bases lying between them. The CDR3 coding sequence is TGCAGTGCTCCCGGACGGCAGAAAGCTTTCTTT. Translated: CSAPGRQKAFF.

Worth noting for this clonotype: One end of the junction is discordant with germline, which a read error may explain. CDR3 protein: CANSLESFGTQYF. The CDR3 region has the DNA TGTGCCAACAGCTTGGAAAGTTTCGGTACGCAGTATTTT. The J gene is TRBJ2-3, the V gene TRBV5-4; D gene ambiguous. Germline CDR1 reads SGHNT; CDR2 reads YYREEE (reference sequence). CDR3 size: 13 residues.

This clonotype is medium-sized (0.01 to 0.1%) by share. J is TRBJ2-1 and V is TRBV6-1, with D perhaps matching TRBD2 (7 bases). The ends were cut back, 1 base at V and 15 bases at J, with 10 bases in the middle. Germline V gene lookup returns CDR1 MNHNS and CDR2 SASEGT. CDR3 length: 11 amino acids. Written as DNA, the CDR3 is TGTGCCAGCAGTGAAGTGGGGGGGGCGTTCTTC. Protein product: CASSEVGGAFF.

V gene TRBV4-2 combines with J gene TRBJ2-3; D tentatively reads TRBD1 or TRBD2 (7 bases each). CDR1 and CDR2 from the germline V gene are LGHNA and YNFKEQ. The V end lost 0 bases, the J end lost 13 bases, and 20 bases lay between the germline ends. The length of the CDR3 is 15 residues. Written as DNA, the CDR3 is TGTGCCAGCAGCCAAGAGAAGGGAGGGACAGATACAGAGTATTTT. Encoded protein: CASSQEKGGTDTEYF.

This clonotype was recorded only once. One end of the junction varies from germline; a read error may be responsible. The chain joins TRBV11-2 to TRBJ2-5; a possible D gene is TRBD2 (6 bases). CDR3 length equals 18 residues. Germline loops: CDR1 SGHAT, CDR2 FQNNGV. CDR3 residues: CASSIDQWSSERGETQYF. For the CDR3, the DNA is TGTGCCAGCAGCATAGATCAGTGGTCTAGCGAGAGAGGAGAGACCCAGTACTTC.

Note on this clonotype: One end of the junction fails to match germline, which may point to a read error. This chain joins TRBV5-1 and TRBJ2-1; possible D gene TRBD2, 6 bases. The CDR3 covers 16 residues. Germline CDR1 is SGHRS and CDR2 is YFSETQ. In DNA, the CDR3 is TGCACCAGCAGCTTAGGCGGGACGAACTCCTACAATGAGCAGTTCTTC. This gives the protein CTSSLGGTNSYNEQFF.

The chain couples TRBV28 to TRBJ1-1; 7 bases match TRBD1. From germline, CDR1 is MDHEN and CDR2 SYDVKM. CDR3 length equals 15 residues. CDR3 bases: TGTACCAACAGTGCCCGGAGGGGGCAGTTTACTGAAGCTTTCTTT. Protein sequence: CTNSARRGQFTEAFF.

This clonotype was observed a single time. Relative to the germline gene, one junction end is altered; a read error may explain this. V usage is TRBV10-2 and J usage is TRBJ2-1; no firm D call. The CDR3 runs 15 residues. Germline CDR1 is WSHSY and CDR2 is SAAADI. The CDR3 loop reads CASSLSVSSYNGQFF. CDR3 bases: TGCGCCAGCAGCCTATCGGTAAGCTCCTACAATGGGCAGTTCTTC.

On this clonotype: A much bigger clone sits one base away, suggesting this may be a read error. The V call is TRBV28, the J call TRBJ1-5; 8 bases align to TRBD1. Germline trimming cut 8 bases from V and 2 bases from J; bases unmatched to any gene: 2. The CDR3 is 13 amino acids. Germline loops: CDR1 MDHEN, CDR2 SYDVKM. The chain's CDR3 is CASVTGGNQPQHF. The CDR3 DNA reads TGTGCCAGCGTGACAGGGGGCAATCAGCCCCAGCATTTT.

The chain couples TRBV4-2 to TRBJ2-7; D not resolved. The V gene's germline CDR1 is LGHNA and CDR2 YNFKEQ. The CDR3 is made up of 12 amino acids. The CDR3 here is CASSHGVNEQYF. Here the CDR3 DNA reads TGTGCAAGTAGCCACGGTGTGAACGAGCAGTACTTC.

For this clonotype: Germline and junction disagree at one end, which may indicate a read error. The rearrangement links TRBV4-1 to TRBJ2-1, with TRBD1 matching over 7 bases. There are 16 residues in the CDR3. Germline V gene lookup returns CDR1 MGHRA and CDR2 YSYEKL. CDR3 residues: CASSQGRGCFYNEQFF. For the CDR3, the DNA is TGCGCCAGTAGCCAAGGCAGGGGGTGTTTTTACAATGAGCAGTTCTTC.

To note about this clonotype: A junction end diverges from the germline sequence, so it may reflect a read error. The chain links TRBV4-3 to TRBJ2-2; D could derive from TRBD1 or TRBD2 (5 bases each). The CDR3 loop spans 13 amino acids. Germline-derived CDR1 and CDR2 are LGHNA and YSLEER. The chain's CDR3 is CTSSRDLGVELFF. The CDR3 DNA reads TGCACCAGCAGCCGAGATTTGGGGGTGGAGCTGTTTTTT.

About this clonotype itself: The CDR3 ends on some other residue instead of the conserved phenylalanine or tryptophan, so this is likely a read error. This chain joins TRBV12-3 or TRBV12-4 and TRBJ2-4, with D tentatively TRBD1 (5 bases). The CDR3 has 18 amino acids. The CDR3: CAISLWGGAEITKNIQYL. The CDR3 nucleotides read TGTGCCATCAGTTTATGGGGTGGGGCGGAAATAACCAAAAACATTCAGTACCTC.

The chain employs TRBV11-2 and TRBJ2-1; D is unresolved. The CDR3 runs to 14 residues. CDR1 and CDR2 from the germline V gene are SGHAT and FQNNGV. V was shortened by 2 bases and J by 16 bases, with 21 bases between the two germline ends. CDR3 loop: CASSLYRLVSELFF. CDR3 nucleotides: TGTGCCAGCAGCTTATATCGGCTAGTTAGTGAGCTCTTCTTC.

This clonotype was counted a single time. The CDR3 does not close with the conserved phenylalanine or tryptophan, likely indicating a read error. The chain is built from TRBV6-1 and TRBJ1-2, with 8 positions matching TRBD1. The germline CDR1 and CDR2 sequences are MNHNS and SASEGT. The CDR3 runs to 12 residues. Here the CDR3 DNA reads TGTACCAGCAGTCCGACAGGGGATGGCTACACCTTA. It specifies CTSSPTGDGYTL.

On this clonotype: The CDR3 ends on some other residue instead of the conserved phenylalanine or tryptophan, so this is likely a read error. The chain has TRBV29-1 and TRBJ1-1, with D possibly TRBD1 on 6 matching bases. The length of the CDR3 is 12 residues. Germline V lookup: CDR1 SQVTM, CDR2 ANQGSEA. Trimming removed 7 bases at V and 7 bases at J, with 16 bases between. The CDR3, as DNA: TGCAGCGCTGTGGGCACCAGGGGTGAAGCTTTCTCT. It is translated as CSAVGTRGEAFS.

As regards this clonotype: Mismatch with germline at one junction end may stem from a read error. J is TRBJ2-1 and V is TRBV29-1, with TRBD1 as a possible D gene (7 bases). Germline-derived CDR1 and CDR2 are SQVTM and ANQGSEA. There are 12 residues in the CDR3. In DNA form, the CDR3 reads TGCAGTCTCCGCCCAGGGGGGAATGAACAGTTGTTC. Translating it yields CSLRPGGNEQLF.